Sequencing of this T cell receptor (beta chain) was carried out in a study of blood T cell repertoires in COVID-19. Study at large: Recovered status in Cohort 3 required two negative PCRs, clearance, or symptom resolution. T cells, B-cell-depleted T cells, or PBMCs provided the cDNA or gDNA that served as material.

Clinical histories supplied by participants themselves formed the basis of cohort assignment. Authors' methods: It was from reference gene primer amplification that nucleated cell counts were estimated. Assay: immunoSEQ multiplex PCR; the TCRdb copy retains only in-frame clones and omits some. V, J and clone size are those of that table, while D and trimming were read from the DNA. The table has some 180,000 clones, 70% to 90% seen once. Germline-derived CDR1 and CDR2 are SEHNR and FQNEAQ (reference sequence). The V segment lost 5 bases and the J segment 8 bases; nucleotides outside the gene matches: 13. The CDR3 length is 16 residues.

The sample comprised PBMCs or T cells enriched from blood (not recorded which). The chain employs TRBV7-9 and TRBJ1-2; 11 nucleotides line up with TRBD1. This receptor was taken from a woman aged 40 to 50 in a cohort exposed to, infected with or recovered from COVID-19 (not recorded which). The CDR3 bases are TGTGCCAGCAGCCCCCATACCTATAGGGACAGGGGGGGCTACACCTTC. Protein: CASSPHTYRDRGGYTF.